Below, 13 T cell receptor beta chains from the same sample are listed, as sequenced in a study of CD8 T cells in ankylosing spondylitis. TCRdb re-analysed the 5' RACE reads in MiXCR, keeping a single row per CDR3 protein. The table has about 160,000 distinct CDR3 sequences, approximately 44% seen once. Sequenced input: synovial fluid, either unsorted or a sorted T cell fraction (not recorded which). These receptors came from a male donor with ankylosing spondylitis.

This chain joins TRBV29-1 and TRBJ2-1, with 9 positions matching TRBD2. CDR3 size: 17 residues. CDR1 is SQVTM, CDR2 ANQGSEA, per germline. With V trimmed by 3 bases and J by 0 bases, 9 bases remained unmatched. The chain's CDR3 is CSVEGLAYTSSYNEQFF. CDR3 coding DNA: TGCAGCGTTGAGGGACTAGCCTATACCTCCTCCTACAATGAGCAGTTCTTC.

J is TRBJ2-2 and V is TRBV30, with D hard to call. Germline CDR1 and CDR2: GTSNPN and SVGIG (reference sequence). V was clipped by 3 bases and J by 1 base, with 12 bases between them. There are 15 residues in the CDR3. Here the CDR3 reads CAWRSLAENTGELFF. The CDR3 nucleotides read TGTGCCTGGAGGTCTCTCGCGGAGAACACCGGGGAGCTGTTTTTT.

The chain uses TRBV18 and TRBJ1-5, with D hard to call. This CDR3 spans 15 amino acids. The germline gives CDR1 KGHSH, CDR2 LQKENI. The V end was cut by 3 bases, the J end by 0 bases, with 9 bases between. CDR3 DNA sequence: TGTGCCAGCTCACCGGTGGGTGGTAGCAATCAGCCCCAGCATTTT. This codes for CASSPVGGSNQPQHF.

The chain employs TRBV2 and TRBJ2-7; D unresolved. Trimming pared 7 bases from V and 2 bases from J, leaving 9 bases between. Germline values: CDR1 SNHLY, CDR2 FYNNEI. The CDR3 totals 12 residues. The chain's CDR3 is CASNPGAYEQYF. The CDR3 DNA sequence: TGTGCCAGCAATCCAGGAGCCTACGAGCAGTACTTC.

V and J are TRBV12-3 or TRBV12-4 and TRBJ1-5; tentatively, D is TRBD1 (6 bases). CDR3 length: 15 residues. Between the trimmed V and J ends, which lost 3 bases and 6 bases, there was a span of 15 bases. The CDR3, as DNA: TGTGCCAGCAGTTTTCGCACAGGGTGGGGTCAGCCCCAGCATTTT. Encoded protein: CASSFRTGWGQPQHF.

This clonotype occurred many times. V and J are TRBV7-8 and TRBJ2-7; no clear D. Looked up from germline, CDR1 is SGHVS and CDR2 is FQNEAQ. Between the trimmed V and J ends, which lost 4 bases and 1 base, there was a span of 8 bases. This CDR3 spans 13 amino acids. Here the CDR3 DNA reads TGTGCCAGCAGCTACGGCTTTTCCTACGAGCAGTACTTC. Protein: CASSYGFSYEQYF.

In its sample, this clonotype was seen many times. The rearrangement uses TRBV13 and TRBJ2-3, with 7 bases matching TRBD2. V lost 2 bases, J lost 6 bases, and 5 bases stayed unmatched. The germline gives CDR1 PRHDT, CDR2 FYEKMQ (reference sequence). The CDR3 consists of 14 residues. CDR3 in DNA: TGTGCCAGCAGCTTACCGGGAGGCATCGATACGCAGTATTTT. Residues: CASSLPGGIDTQYF. Full variable domain (outside the CDR3, taken from reference TRBV13 and TRBJ2-3): AAGVIQSPRHLIKEKRETATLKCYPIPRHDTVYWYQQGPGQDPQFLISFYEKMQSDKGSIPDRFSAQQFSDYHSELNMSSLELGDSALYFCASSLPGGIDTQYFGPGTRLTVL.

V is TRBV11-1 and J is TRBJ2-2; TRBD1 matches at 8 bases. This CDR3 spans 18 amino acids. V dropped 5 bases and J dropped 3; count of bases not matched to a gene: 14. Germline V lookup: CDR1 SGHAT, CDR2 FQDESV (reference sequence). Written as DNA, the CDR3 is TGTGCCAGCAGCCCCCAGACAGGGGCCAAAACGGACACCGGGGAGCTGTTTTTT. It codes for CASSPQTGAKTDTGELFF.

This clonotype came up many times. This rearrangement joins TRBV6-1 to TRBJ2-7; 8 nucleotides line up with TRBD1. The CDR3 spans 14 residues. Losses at the gene ends were 6 bases for V and 3 bases for J; bases not matched to a gene: 7. The germline gives CDR1 MNHNS, CDR2 SASEGT. CDR3 DNA sequence: TGTGCCAGCAGCGGACAGGGAATAGTCTACGAGCAGTACTTC. It yields the protein CASSGQGIVYEQYF.

The chain carries TRBV4-1 and TRBJ2-7, with 7 bases fitting TRBD2. The J segment lost 0 bases and the V segment lost 4 bases, leaving 6 bases of the junction unmatched. The germline V gene has CDR1 MGHRA and CDR2 YSYEKL. The CDR3 extends over 15 amino acids. The CDR3 DNA reads TGCGCCAGCAGCCGAGGACTAGTTAGCTCCTACGAGCAGTACTTC. This translates into CASSRGLVSSYEQYF.

V is TRBV3-1 and J is TRBJ2-5, with 8 nucleotides matching TRBD2. Germline-derived CDR1 and CDR2 are LGHDT and YNNKEL (reference sequence). The V segment lost 3 bases and the J segment 4 bases; nucleotides outside the gene matches: 10. The CDR3 is made up of 16 amino acids. Here the CDR3 DNA reads TGTGCCAGCAGCCACAATACACTGGCGGGGGGAGAGACCCAGTACTTC. It translates to CASSHNTLAGGETQYF.

The chain joins TRBV11-2 to TRBJ2-1; TRBD2 agrees at 8 bases. Germline CDR1 reads SGHAT; CDR2 reads FQNNGV. There are 16 residues in the CDR3. Trimming at V came to 5 bases and at J to 3 bases, leaving 9 bases not matched to a gene. The CDR3 region is CASSPGAGGHYNEQFF. CDR3 coding DNA: TGTGCCAGCAGCCCTGGGGCGGGGGGCCACTACAATGAGCAGTTCTTC. The full variable domain, rest sourced from reference TRBV11-2 and TRBJ2-1, is EAGVAQSPRYKIIEKRQSVAFWCNPISGHATLYWYQQILGQGPKLLIQFQNNGVVDDSQLPKDRFSAERLKGVDSTLKIQPAKLEDSAVYLCASSPGAGGHYNEQFFGPGTRLTVL.

V gene TRBV7-2 combines with J gene TRBJ2-2; D possibly matches TRBD1 or TRBD2 (5 bases each). Trimming shortened V by 7 bases and J by 7 bases, and 19 bases separated the two germline ends. The V gene's germline CDR1 is SGHTA and CDR2 FQGNSA. The CDR3 is 15 amino acids. The CDR3 nucleotides are TGTGCCAGCATCCCATTTGAGGGGACGGGCGGGGAGCTGTTTTTT. Translating gives CASIPFEGTGGELFF.